This T cell receptor beta chain was obtained from a study of Ad26.COV2.S vaccination and SARS-CoV-2 variants. Turning to the study itself: Donor was in the COV1001 Ad26.COV2.S trial arm.

With 4 bases clipped from V and 2 bases from J, the junction kept 9 bases outside the gene matches. CDR1 LGHNA and CDR2 YSLEER come from the germline V gene. The CDR3 length is 17 residues. The treatment here: around 19 received Ad26.COV2.S at low or high dose, single or two shots; 5 received placebo; per-sample allocation not given. Sampling was done on day 63 after the first vaccine or placebo injection. Assay: immunoSEQ multiplex PCR; the TCRdb copy retains only in-frame clones and omits some. The repertoire consists of over 200,000 clones, with roughly 90% occurring once and the leading ten covering around 11%. This clone has a single count. Its specificity is not known. Study results and caveats: Recipients given vaccine exceeded placebo recipients in spike-specific TCR breadth. Possible underestimation of total T cell responses by the TCR breadth and depth analyses was noted.

Sample: peripheral blood, taken in a trial of Ad26.COV2.S vaccine versus placebo. The TCR sequence derives from a person between 18 and 65 years old who received the Ad26.COV2.S COVID-19 vaccine or a placebo. V gene TRBV4-3 combines with J gene TRBJ2-2, with 8 bases aligning to TRBD2. CDR3 loop: CASSPGGAATNTGELFF. The CDR3 DNA sequence: TGCGCCAGCAGCCCGGGGGGGGCTGCAACAAACACCGGGGAGCTGTTTTTT.